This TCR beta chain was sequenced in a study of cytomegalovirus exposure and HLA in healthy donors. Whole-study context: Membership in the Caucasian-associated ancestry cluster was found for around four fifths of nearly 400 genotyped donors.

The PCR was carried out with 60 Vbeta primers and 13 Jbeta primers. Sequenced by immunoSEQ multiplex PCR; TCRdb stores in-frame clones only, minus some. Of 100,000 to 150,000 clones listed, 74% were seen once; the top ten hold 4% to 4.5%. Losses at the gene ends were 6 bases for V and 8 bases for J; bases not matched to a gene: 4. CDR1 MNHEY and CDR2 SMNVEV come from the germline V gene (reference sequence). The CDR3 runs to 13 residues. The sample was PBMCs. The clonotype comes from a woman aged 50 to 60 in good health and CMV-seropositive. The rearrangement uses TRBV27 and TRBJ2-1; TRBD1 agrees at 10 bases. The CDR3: CASRRQGAYEQFF. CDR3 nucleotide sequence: TGTGCCAGCAGACGACAGGGGGCCTATGAGCAGTTCTTC.